This TCR beta chain stems from a study of shared clonotypes between healthy human individuals. General observations from the study: When naive CD4 clonotypes were compared across a handful of donors, 4% to 6.5% were shared. What naive subsets generally showed was a larger estimated richness than memory subsets showed. Non-shared clonotypes displayed generation probabilities falling below those of clonotypes present in all four donors.

Sorted-subset replicate PCRs used around 220 ng DNA, some 30,000 T cell genomes. Only in-frame clones appear in the TCRdb table, and some are missing; sequencing was by immunoSEQ multiplex PCR. Here the sample spans roughly 2.5 million clones, around 90% being singletons. As concerns this clone: Its antigen is still unknown.

Trimming removed 8 bases at V and 7 bases at J, with 14 bases between. Per germline, CDR1 SNHLY and CDR2 FYNNEI. This CDR3 comprises 12 residues. The chain is built from TRBV2 and TRBJ1-1; weak D call: TRBD1 (5 bases). Sequenced input: naive CD4+ T cells sorted from blood. The subset: CD45RA+ positively selected. The TCR comes from a man between 18 and 29 years old in good health. The CDR3 nucleotides are TGTGCCAGCTCAGCGGGGGTGGGTGAAGCTTTCTTT. It codes for CASSAGVGEAFF.